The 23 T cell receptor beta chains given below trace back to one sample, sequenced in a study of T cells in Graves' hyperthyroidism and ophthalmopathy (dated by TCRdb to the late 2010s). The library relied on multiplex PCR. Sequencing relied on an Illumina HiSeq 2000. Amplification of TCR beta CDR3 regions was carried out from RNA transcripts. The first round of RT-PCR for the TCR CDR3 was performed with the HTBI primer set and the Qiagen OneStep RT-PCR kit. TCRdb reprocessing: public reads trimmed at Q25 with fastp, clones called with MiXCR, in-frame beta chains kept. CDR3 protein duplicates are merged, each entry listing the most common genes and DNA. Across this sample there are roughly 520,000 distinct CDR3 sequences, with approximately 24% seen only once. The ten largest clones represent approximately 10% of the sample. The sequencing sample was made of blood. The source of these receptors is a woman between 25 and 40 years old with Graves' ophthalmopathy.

As DNA, the CDR3 is TGTGCCAGCAGTTATGGGACAGGGGTGAACACTGAAGCTTTCTTT. It translates to CASSYGTGVNTEAFF. The rearrangement uses TRBV6-5 and TRBJ1-1, with 10 bases identical to TRBD1. Germline V lookup: CDR1 MNHEY, CDR2 SVGAGI. This CDR3 contains 15 residues. V was clipped by 3 bases and J by 0 bases; unmatched bases: 1.

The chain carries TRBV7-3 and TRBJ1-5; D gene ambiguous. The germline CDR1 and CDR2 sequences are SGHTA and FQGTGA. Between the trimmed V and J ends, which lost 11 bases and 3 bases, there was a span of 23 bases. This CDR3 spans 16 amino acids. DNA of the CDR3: TGTGCCGGAACTAGCACAGCCTTAGCTACCAATCAGCCCCAGCATTTT. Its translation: CAGTSTALATNQPQHF.

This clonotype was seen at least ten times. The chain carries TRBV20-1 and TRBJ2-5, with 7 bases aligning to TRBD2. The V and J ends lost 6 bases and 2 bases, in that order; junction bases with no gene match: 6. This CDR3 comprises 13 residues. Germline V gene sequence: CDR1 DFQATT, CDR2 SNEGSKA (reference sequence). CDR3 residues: CSAGSGGQETQYF. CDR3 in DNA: TGCAGTGCCGGATCGGGGGGTCAAGAGACCCAGTACTTC.

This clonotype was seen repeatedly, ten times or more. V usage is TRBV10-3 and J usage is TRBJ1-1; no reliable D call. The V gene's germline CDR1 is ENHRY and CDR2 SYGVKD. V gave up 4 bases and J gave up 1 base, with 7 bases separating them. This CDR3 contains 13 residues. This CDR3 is CAISVDPNTEAFF. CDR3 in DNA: TGTGCCATCAGTGTGGACCCGAACACTGAAGCTTTCTTT.

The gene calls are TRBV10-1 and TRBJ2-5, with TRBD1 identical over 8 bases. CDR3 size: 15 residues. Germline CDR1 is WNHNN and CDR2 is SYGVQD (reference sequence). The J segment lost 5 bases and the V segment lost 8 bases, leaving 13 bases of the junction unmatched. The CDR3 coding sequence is TGCGCCAGCTCAGCAGGGTCAGGGGGCTTGGAGACCCAGTACTTC. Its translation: CASSAGSGGLETQYF.

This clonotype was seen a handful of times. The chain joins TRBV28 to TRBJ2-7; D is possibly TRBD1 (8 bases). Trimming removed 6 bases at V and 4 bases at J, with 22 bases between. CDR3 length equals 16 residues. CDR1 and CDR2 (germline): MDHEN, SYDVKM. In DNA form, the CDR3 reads TGTGCCAGCAGGCGCGGGAGACAGGGGCTTGATTACGAGCAGTACTTC. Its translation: CASRRGRQGLDYEQYF. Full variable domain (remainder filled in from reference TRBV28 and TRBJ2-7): DVKVTQSSRYLVKRTGEKVFLECVQDMDHENMFWYRQDPGLGLRLIYFSYDVKMKEKGDIPEGYSVSREKKERFSLILESASTNQTSMYLCASRRGRQGLDYEQYFGPGTRLTVT.

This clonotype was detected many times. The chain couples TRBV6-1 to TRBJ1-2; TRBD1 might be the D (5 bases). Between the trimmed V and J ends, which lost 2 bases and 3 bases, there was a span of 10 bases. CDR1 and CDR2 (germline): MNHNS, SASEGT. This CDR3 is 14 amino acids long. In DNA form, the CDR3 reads TGTGCCAGCAGTGAATATGGGACGGACTATGGCTACACCTTC. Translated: CASSEYGTDYGYTF.

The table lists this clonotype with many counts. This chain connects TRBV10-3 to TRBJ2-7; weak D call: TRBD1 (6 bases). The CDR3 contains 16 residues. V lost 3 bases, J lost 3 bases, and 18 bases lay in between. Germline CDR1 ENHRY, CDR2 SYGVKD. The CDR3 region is CAISEGGILRSYEQYF. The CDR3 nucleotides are TGTGCCATCAGTGAAGGGGGAATCCTTCGTAGCTACGAGCAGTACTTC.

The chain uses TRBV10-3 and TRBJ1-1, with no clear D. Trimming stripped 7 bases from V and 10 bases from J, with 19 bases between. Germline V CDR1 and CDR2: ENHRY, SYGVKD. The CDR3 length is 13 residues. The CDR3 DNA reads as TGTGCCATCACTTCGCCCTCCGAACTATCAGCTTTCTTT. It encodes CAITSPSELSAFF.

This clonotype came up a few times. Written as DNA, the CDR3 is TGTGCCAGCAGCCTTGGACAGGTTCAGACTGAAGCTTTCTTT. It translates to CASSLGQVQTEAFF. V gene TRBV7-2 combines with J gene TRBJ1-1, with 7 bases identical to TRBD1. The CDR3 covers 14 residues. The V gene's germline CDR1 is SGHTA and CDR2 FQGNSA. Losses at the gene ends were 5 bases for V and 5 bases for J; bases not matched to a gene: 8.

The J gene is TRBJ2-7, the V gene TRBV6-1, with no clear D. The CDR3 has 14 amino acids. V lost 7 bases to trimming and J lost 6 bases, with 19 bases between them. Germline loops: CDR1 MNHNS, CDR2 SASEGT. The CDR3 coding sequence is TGTGCCAGCACCTGGGCAGGTTCGTCTCGCGAGCAGTACTTC. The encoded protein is CASTWAGSSREQYF.

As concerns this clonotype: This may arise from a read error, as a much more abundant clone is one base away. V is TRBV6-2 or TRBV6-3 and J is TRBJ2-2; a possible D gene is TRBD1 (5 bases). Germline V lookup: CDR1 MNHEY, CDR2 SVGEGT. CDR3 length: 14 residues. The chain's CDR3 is CASIRTPNIGELFF. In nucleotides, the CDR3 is TGTGCCAGCATTAGGACACCGAACATCGGGGAGCTGTTTTTT.

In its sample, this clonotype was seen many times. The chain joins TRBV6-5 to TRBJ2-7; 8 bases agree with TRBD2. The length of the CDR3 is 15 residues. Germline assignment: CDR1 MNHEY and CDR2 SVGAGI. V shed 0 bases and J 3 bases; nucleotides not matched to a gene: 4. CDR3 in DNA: TGTGCCAGCAGTTACTCCGGCGGGGGGTACTACGAGCAGTACTTC. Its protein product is CASSYSGGGYYEQYF.

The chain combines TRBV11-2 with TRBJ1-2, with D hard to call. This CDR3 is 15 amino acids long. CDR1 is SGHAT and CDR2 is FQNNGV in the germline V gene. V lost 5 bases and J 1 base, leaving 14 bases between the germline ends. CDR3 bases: TGTGCCAGCAGCACTAAGGGAGGGATTAACTATGGCTACACCTTC. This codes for CASSTKGGINYGYTF.

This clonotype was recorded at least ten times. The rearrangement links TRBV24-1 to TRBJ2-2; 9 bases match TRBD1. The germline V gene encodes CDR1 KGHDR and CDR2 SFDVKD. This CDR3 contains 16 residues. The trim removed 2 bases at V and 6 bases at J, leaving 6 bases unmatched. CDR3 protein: CATSDWGTGLAGELFF. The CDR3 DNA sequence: TGTGCCACCAGTGATTGGGGGACAGGGTTGGCCGGGGAGCTGTTTTTT.

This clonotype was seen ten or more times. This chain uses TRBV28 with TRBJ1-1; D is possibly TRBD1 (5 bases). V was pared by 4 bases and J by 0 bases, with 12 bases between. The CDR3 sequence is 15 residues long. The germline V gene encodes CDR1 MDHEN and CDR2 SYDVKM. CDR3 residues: CASSYAGFMNTEAFF. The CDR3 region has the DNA TGTGCCAGCAGTTACGCAGGGTTCATGAACACTGAAGCTTTCTTT. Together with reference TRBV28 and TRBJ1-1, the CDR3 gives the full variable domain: DVKVTQSSRYLVKRTGEKVFLECVQDMDHENMFWYRQDPGLGLRLIYFSYDVKMKEKGDIPEGYSVSREKKERFSLILESASTNQTSMYLCASSYAGFMNTEAFFGQGTRLTVV.

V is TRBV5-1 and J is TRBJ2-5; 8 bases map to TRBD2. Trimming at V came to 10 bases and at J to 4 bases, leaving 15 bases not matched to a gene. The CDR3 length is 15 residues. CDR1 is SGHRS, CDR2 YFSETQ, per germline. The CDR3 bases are TGCGCCGCCGGACGAGGAGCGGGAGTGGGAGAGACCCAGTACTTC. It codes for CAAGRGAGVGETQYF. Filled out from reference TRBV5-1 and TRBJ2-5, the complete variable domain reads KAGVTQTPRYLIKTRGQQVTLSCSPISGHRSVSWYQQTPGQGLQFLFEYFSETQRNKGNFPGRFSGRQFSNSRSEMNVSTLELGDSALYLCAAGRGAGVGETQYFGPGTRLLVL.

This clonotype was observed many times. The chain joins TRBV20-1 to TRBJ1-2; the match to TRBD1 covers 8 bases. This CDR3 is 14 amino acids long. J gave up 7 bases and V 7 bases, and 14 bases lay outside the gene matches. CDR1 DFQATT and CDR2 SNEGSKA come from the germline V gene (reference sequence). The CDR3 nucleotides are TGCAGTGGATCTCTGGCGGGACAGGAAACTGGCTACACCTTC. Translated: CSGSLAGQETGYTF.

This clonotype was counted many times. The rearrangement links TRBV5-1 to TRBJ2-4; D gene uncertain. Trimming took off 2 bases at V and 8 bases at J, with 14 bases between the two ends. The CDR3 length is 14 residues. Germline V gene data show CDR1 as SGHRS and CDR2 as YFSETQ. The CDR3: CASSFDLNLDIQYF. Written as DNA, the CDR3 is TGCGCCAGCAGCTTTGACCTGAACTTGGACATTCAGTACTTC. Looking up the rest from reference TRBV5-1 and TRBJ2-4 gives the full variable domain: KAGVTQTPRYLIKTRGQQVTLSCSPISGHRSVSWYQQTPGQGLQFLFEYFSETQRNKGNFPGRFSGRQFSNSRSEMNVSTLELGDSALYLCASSFDLNLDIQYFGAGTRLSVL.

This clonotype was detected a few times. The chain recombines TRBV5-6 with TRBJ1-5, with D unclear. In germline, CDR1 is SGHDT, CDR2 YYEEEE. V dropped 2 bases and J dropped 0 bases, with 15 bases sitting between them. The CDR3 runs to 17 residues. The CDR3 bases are TGTGCCAGCAGCTTAAACGAGGGAGCCTATAGCAATCAGCCCCAGCATTTT. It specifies CASSLNEGAYSNQPQHF.

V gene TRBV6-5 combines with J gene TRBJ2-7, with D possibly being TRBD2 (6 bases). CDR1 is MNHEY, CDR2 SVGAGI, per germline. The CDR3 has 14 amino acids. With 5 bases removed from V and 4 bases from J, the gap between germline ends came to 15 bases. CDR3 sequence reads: CASSNPGVDYEQYF. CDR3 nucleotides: TGTGCCAGCAGTAACCCGGGGGTTGATTACGAGCAGTACTTC.

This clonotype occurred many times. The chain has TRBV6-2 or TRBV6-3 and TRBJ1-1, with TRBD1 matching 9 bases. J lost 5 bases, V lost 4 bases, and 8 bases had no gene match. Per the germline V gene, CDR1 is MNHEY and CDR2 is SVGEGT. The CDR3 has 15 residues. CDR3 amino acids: CASSSTDRGRTEAFF. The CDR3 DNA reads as TGTGCCAGCAGTTCTACGGACAGGGGAAGGACTGAAGCTTTCTTT.

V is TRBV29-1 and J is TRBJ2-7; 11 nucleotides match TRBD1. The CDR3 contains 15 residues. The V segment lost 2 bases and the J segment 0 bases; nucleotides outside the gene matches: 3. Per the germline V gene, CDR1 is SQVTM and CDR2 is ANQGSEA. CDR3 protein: CSVETGTGGSYEQYF. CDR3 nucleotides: TGCAGCGTTGAAACAGGGACAGGGGGCTCCTACGAGCAGTACTTC.